This TCR beta chain is from a study of T cell changes during pregnancy in multiple sclerosis. The table lists this clone with a count of one. The length of the CDR3 is 15 residues. Germline-derived CDR1 and CDR2 are MNHNS and SASEGT. Between the trimmed V and J ends, which lost 2 bases and 5 bases, there was a span of 13 bases. Assay used: immunoSEQ multiplex PCR; TCRdb lists only in-frame clones, some missing. The table shows around 100,000 clones, with about 90% occurring only once. The sequence was obtained from a female donor with multiple sclerosis, enrolled in a pregnancy study. Specimen: peripheral blood, collected in the third trimester of pregnancy. The rearrangement links TRBV6-1 to TRBJ2-1; possible D gene TRBD2, 5 bases. The CDR3 bases are TGTGCCAGCAGTGAAATCTGGAGTAGCGACAATGAGCAGTTCTTC. Translated, it gives CASSEIWSSDNEQFF.